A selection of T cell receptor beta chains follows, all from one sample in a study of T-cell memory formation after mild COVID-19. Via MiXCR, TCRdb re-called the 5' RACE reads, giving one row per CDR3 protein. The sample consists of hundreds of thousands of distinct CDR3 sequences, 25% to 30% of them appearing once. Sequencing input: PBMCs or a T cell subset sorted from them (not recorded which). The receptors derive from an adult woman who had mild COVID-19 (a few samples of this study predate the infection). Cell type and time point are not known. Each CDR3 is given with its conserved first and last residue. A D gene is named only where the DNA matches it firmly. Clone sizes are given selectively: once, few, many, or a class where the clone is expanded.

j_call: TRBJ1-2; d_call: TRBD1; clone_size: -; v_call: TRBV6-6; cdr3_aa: CASSYTPQGDGGYTF; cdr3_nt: TGTGCCAGCAGTTACACACCCCAGGGGGATGGGGGCTACACCTTC
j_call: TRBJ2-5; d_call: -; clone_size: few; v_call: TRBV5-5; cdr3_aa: CASSLVPEQETQYF; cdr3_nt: TGTGCCAGCAGCTTGGTTCCGGAGCAAGAGACCCAGTACTTC
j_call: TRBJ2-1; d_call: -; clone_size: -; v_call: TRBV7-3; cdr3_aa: CASSLAFSYNEQFF; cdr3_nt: TGTGCCAGCAGCTTAGCGTTCTCCTACAATGAGCAGTTCTTC
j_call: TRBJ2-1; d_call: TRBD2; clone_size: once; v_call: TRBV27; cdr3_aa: CASITSGPYNEQFF; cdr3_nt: TGTGCCAGCATAACTAGCGGGCCATACAATGAGCAGTTCTTC
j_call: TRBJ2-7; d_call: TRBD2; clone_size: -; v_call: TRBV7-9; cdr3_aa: CATGRGPYYEQYF; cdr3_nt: TGTGCCACGGGGAGGGGTCCCTACTACGAGCAGTACTTC
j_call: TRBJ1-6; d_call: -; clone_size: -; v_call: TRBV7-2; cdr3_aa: CASSLSSGSHSPLHF; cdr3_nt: TGTGCCAGCAGCTTATCATCAGGGTCTCATTCACCCCTCCACTTT
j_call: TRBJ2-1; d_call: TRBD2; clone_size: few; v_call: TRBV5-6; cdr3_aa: CASSLPGLAMGEQFF; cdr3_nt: TGTGCCAGCAGCCTGCCGGGACTAGCAATGGGTGAGCAGTTCTTC
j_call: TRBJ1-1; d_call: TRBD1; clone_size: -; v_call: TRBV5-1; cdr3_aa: CASSLGTGTMNTEAFF; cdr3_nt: TGCGCCAGCAGCTTGGGGACAGGGACTATGAACACTGAAGCTTTCTTT
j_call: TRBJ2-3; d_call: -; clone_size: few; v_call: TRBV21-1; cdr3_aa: CASSKELVGRTDTQYF; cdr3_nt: TGTGCCAGCAGCAAAGAATTGGTCGGACGCACAGATACGCAGTATTTT
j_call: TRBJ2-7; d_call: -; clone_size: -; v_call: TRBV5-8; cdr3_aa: CASSLVGLRDRIYEQYF; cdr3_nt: TGTGCCAGCAGCTTGGTGGGACTGAGAGACAGGATCTACGAGCAGTACTTC
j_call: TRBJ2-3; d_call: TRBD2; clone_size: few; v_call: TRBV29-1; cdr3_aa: CSVEARRGGTDTQYF; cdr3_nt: TGCAGCGTTGAGGCTCGGCGGGGGGGCACAGATACGCAGTATTTT
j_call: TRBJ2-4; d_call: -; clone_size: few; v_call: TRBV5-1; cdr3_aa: CASSFSVRQGGRLIAKNIQYF; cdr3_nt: TGCGCCAGCAGCTTTTCGGTCAGGCAGGGTGGTCGCTTAATCGCCAAAAACATTCAGTACTTC
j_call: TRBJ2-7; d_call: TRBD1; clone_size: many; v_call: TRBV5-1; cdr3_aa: CASSLGTGLYEQYF; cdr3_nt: TGCGCCAGCAGCTTGGGGACAGGGCTCTACGAGCAGTACTTC
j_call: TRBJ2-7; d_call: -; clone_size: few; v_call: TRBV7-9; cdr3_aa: CASSLGTSPYEQYF; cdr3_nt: TGTGCCAGCAGCTTAGGAACTAGTCCCTACGAGCAGTACTTC
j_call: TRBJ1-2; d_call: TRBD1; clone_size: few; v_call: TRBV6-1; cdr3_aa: CASSEQGAYGYTF; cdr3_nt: TGTGCCAGCAGTGAACAGGGGGCATATGGCTACACCTTC
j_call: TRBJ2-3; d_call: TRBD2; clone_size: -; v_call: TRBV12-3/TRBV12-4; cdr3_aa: CASSPPRGAEIYSTDTQYF; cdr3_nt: TGTGCCAGCAGTCCACCGCGGGGGGCCGAGATATATAGCACAGATACGCAGTATTTT
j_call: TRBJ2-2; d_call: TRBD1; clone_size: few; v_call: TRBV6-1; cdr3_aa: CASSEETGGPGELFF; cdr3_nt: TGTGCCAGCAGTGAGGAGACAGGGGGCCCCGGGGAGCTGTTTTTT
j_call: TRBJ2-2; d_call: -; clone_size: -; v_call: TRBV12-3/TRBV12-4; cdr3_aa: CASSLVGVPTGELFF; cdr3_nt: TGTGCCAGCAGTTTGGTTGGGGTTCCCACCGGGGAGCTGTTTTTT
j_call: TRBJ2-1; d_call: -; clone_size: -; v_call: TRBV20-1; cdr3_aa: CSARAGRAYDEQFF; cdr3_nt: TGCAGTGCTAGAGCTGGGCGGGCCTACGATGAGCAGTTCTTC
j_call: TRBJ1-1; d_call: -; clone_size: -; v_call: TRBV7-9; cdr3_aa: CASSLGGFDTEAFF; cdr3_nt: TGTGCCAGCAGCTTAGGGGGATTCGACACTGAAGCTTTCTTT
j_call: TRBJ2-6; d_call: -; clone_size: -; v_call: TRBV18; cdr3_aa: CASSPGETGANVLTF; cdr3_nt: TGTGCCAGCTCACCGGGGGAAACTGGGGCCAACGTCCTGACTTTC
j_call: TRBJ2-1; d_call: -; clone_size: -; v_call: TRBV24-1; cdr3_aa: CATSVGEAYYNEQFF; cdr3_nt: TGTGCCACCAGTGTAGGGGAGGCTTACTACAATGAGCAGTTCTTC